These T cell receptor beta chains were read from a single sample in a study of cytomegalovirus exposure and HLA in healthy donors. Assay: immunoSEQ multiplex PCR; the TCRdb copy retains only in-frame clones and omits some. Seen here are 150,000 or so clones, about three quarters observed once, and the top ten hold more than 13%. Sequencing used PBMCs. The receptors derive from a man in his forties or fifties in good health and CMV-seropositive. CDR3s include the opening cysteine and the closing phenylalanine or tryptophan. D genes are given only for firm matches. Size is omitted from some rows. Given values are once, few, many or a class for expanded clones.

>TRBJ1-2|-|TRBV5-1|TRBD1
CASSLYEGAAYGYTF
TGCGCCAGCAGCTTGTATGAGGGGGCGGCCTATGGCTACACCTTC
>TRBJ1-1|-|TRBV28|TRBD1
CASRGQGYTEAFF
TGTGCCAGCAGGGGACAGGGCTACACTGAAGCTTTCTTT
>TRBJ1-4|-|TRBV9|TRBD1
CASSVGQDSNEKLFF
TGTGCCAGCAGCGTTGGACAGGACTCTAATGAAAAACTGTTTTTT
>TRBJ1-4|-|TRBV4-3|-
CASSQDYPRGTNEKLFF
TGCGCCAGCAGCCAAGATTATCCACGGGGGACTAATGAAAAACTGTTTTTT
>TRBJ1-4|-|TRBV6-5|-
CASKYGATNEKLFF
TGTGCCAGCAAATACGGGGCAACTAATGAAAAACTGTTTTTT
>TRBJ2-4|-|TRBV4-3|TRBD1
CASSLNRGAKNIQYF
TGCGCCAGCAGCCTAAACAGGGGGGCCAAAAACATTCAGTACTTC
>TRBJ1-6|-|TRBV6-6|TRBD1
CASRTGPNSPLHF
TGTGCCAGCCGGACAGGGCCCAATTCACCCCTCCACTTT
>TRBJ2-6|few|TRBV5-1|-
CASSLQALTGANVLTF
TGCGCCAGCAGCCTACAGGCCCTCACCGGGGCCAACGTCCTGACTTTC
>TRBJ1-2|-|TRBV20-1|-
CSQYGYTF
TGCAGCCAGTATGGCTACACCTTC
>TRBJ1-2|-|TRBV19|TRBD1
CASSRLDRDYGYTF
TGTGCCAGTAGTCGGCTGGACAGGGACTATGGCTACACCTTC
>TRBJ1-1|-|TRBV10-3|TRBD1
CAISAGGESEAFF
TGTGCCATCAGTGCAGGGGGCGAATCTGAAGCTTTCTTT
>TRBJ2-3|few|TRBV6-1|TRBD2
CASSEVTSGGRDTQYF
TGTGCCAGCAGTGAAGTCACTAGCGGGGGGCGAGATACGCAGTATTTT
>TRBJ2-3|-|TRBV7-2|TRBD2
CASSLGPSGGTDTQYF
TGTGCCAGCAGCTTAGGTCCTAGCGGGGGCACAGATACGCAGTATTTT
>TRBJ2-3|-|TRBV18|-
CASSPPWDSGGTDTQYF
TGTGCCAGCTCACCACCGTGGGATAGCGGTGGCACAGATACGCAGTATTTT
>TRBJ2-2|-|TRBV7-9|-
CASSLAVGENTGELFF
TGTGCCAGCAGCTTAGCGGTTGGAGAAAACACCGGGGAGCTGTTTTTT
>TRBJ1-1|-|TRBV7-8|TRBD1
CASSARQGLEVGTEAFF
TGTGCCAGCAGCGCCAGACAGGGCTTGGAGGTCGGCACTGAAGCTTTCTTT
>TRBJ2-5|-|TRBV5-1|TRBD2
CASTLYGGAEETQYF
TGCGCCAGCACCCTATACGGGGGGGCGGAGGAGACCCAGTACTTC
>TRBJ1-1|-|TRBV29-1|TRBD1
CSVETRSRQGKNTEAFF
TGCAGCGTCGAAACAAGAAGCAGACAGGGAAAGAACACTGAAGCTTTCTTT
>TRBJ2-2|few|TRBV5-6|-
CASSLYAGELFF
TGTGCCAGCAGCCTTTATGCCGGGGAGCTGTTTTTT
>TRBJ2-7|-|TRBV28|-
CASSSDSYEQYF
TGTGCCAGCAGTTCGGACAGCTACGAGCAGTACTTC
>TRBJ1-5|-|TRBV5-6|-
CASSLGAGIYSNQPQHF
TGTGCCAGCAGCTTGGGGGCAGGAATCTATAGCAATCAGCCCCAGCATTTT
>TRBJ2-2|once|TRBV15|TRBD1
CATSRDRRTGDTGELFF
TGTGCCACCAGCAGAGATCGCCGGACAGGGGACACCGGGGAGCTGTTTTTT
>TRBJ2-7|-|TRBV30|TRBD1
CAWSGGTGAGEQYF
TGTGCCTGGAGTGGGGGGACAGGGGCCGGCGAGCAGTACTTC
>TRBJ1-2|-|TRBV10-3|TRBD1
CAIKDRDSYGYTF
TGTGCCATCAAAGATCGGGACAGCTATGGCTACACCTTC
>TRBJ2-1|-|TRBV5-6|TRBD1
CASSLAGGNEQFF
TGTGCCAGCAGCTTGGCAGGGGGCAATGAGCAGTTCTTC
>TRBJ1-6|-|TRBV5-6|-
CASSTGQATYNSPLHF
TGTGCCAGCAGCACAGGGCAGGCGACCTATAATTCACCCCTCCACTTT
>TRBJ2-1|-|TRBV6-9|TRBD1
CASITRDRGWNEQFF
TGTGCCAGCATCACTCGAGACAGGGGCTGGAACGAGCAGTTCTTC
>TRBJ2-7|-|TRBV7-2|TRBD2
CASSLGLGGSYEQYF
TGTGCCAGCAGCTTAGGGTTGGGGGGGTCCTACGAGCAGTACTTC
>TRBJ1-2|-|TRBV5-5|TRBD1
CASSFLTGINGYTF
TGTGCCAGCAGCTTTTTGACAGGGATAAATGGCTACACCTTC
>TRBJ2-2|-|TRBV13|TRBD1
CASSLGDRGRARTGELFF
TGTGCCAGCAGCTTAGGGGACAGGGGTCGGGCCCGCACCGGGGAGCTGTTTTTT
>TRBJ1-1|once|TRBV30|-
CAWSRVEAFF
TGTGCCTGGAGCCGGGTTGAAGCTTTCTTT
>TRBJ1-2|few|TRBV7-2|-
CASSFRVRDYGYTF
TGTGCCAGCAGCTTTCGGGTCAGGGACTATGGCTACACCTTC
>TRBJ2-1|-|TRBV6-6|-
CASSPESSVRQFF
TGTGCCAGCAGTCCCGAATCTAGCGTTAGGCAGTTCTTC